This T cell receptor (beta chain) was captured by sequencing in a study of T cell changes during pregnancy in multiple sclerosis. The method was immunoSEQ multiplex PCR; TCRdb's version includes in-frame clones alone and lacks a portion of them. The profile shows more than 35,000 clones, about 87% of them singletons. Trimming took 1 base from V and 1 from J, leaving 11 bases between them. This CDR3 spans 16 amino acids. Germline-derived CDR1 and CDR2 are LGHNA and YNFKEQ. V gene TRBV4-2 combines with J gene TRBJ1-3, with a tentative D call TRBD1 (5 bases). The sequenced sample was CD4+ T cells from peripheral blood mononuclear cells, obtained before pregnancy. The TCR was taken from a female donor with multiple sclerosis, enrolled in a pregnancy study. CDR3 bases: TGTGCCAGCAGCCAAGTATCAGGGACTTCTGGAAACACCATATATTTT. This translates into CASSQVSGTSGNTIYF.